This T cell receptor (beta chain) was captured in a study of T cell changes during pregnancy in multiple sclerosis. Some clones are missing from TCRdb's copy, which holds only in-frame ones; the method was immunoSEQ multiplex PCR. The sample lists tens of thousands of clones, 80% to 90% occurring once. The TCR was taken from a female donor with multiple sclerosis, enrolled in a pregnancy study. The material sequenced was CD4+ T cells from peripheral blood mononuclear cells, taken in the first trimester of pregnancy.

CDR3 DNA: TGTGCCAGCAGCGCCGGGACTAGCGGGAGGGCAGATACGCAGTATTTT. Its protein product is CASSAGTSGRADTQYF. The chain couples TRBV9 to TRBJ2-3, with 16 nucleotides matching TRBD2. The CDR3 consists of 16 residues. With 3 bases clipped from V and 4 bases from J, the junction kept 2 bases outside the gene matches. Germline V CDR1 and CDR2: SGDLS, YYNGEE.